One sample yielded the 16 T cell receptor beta chains listed below, sequenced in a study of cytomegalovirus exposure and HLA in healthy donors. PCR was performed using 60 Vbeta and 13 Jbeta primers. Assay used: immunoSEQ multiplex PCR; TCRdb lists only in-frame clones, some missing. The table has tens of thousands of clones, approximately 77% seen once. The sample consisted of PBMCs. The receptors were sampled from a woman in her forties in good health and CMV-seropositive.

This chain uses TRBV30 with TRBJ1-2; no clear D. Trimming stripped 4 bases from V and 6 bases from J, with 9 bases between. The CDR3 length is 11 residues. Germline values: CDR1 GTSNPN, CDR2 SVGIG (reference sequence). DNA of the CDR3: TGTGCCTGGAACGGGGTTGATGGCTACACCTTC. Its protein is CAWNGVDGYTF.

The gene calls are TRBV7-2 and TRBJ2-1; D remains unclear. CDR3 length: 13 amino acids. The germline V gene encodes CDR1 SGHTA and CDR2 FQGNSA. Trimming removed 4 bases at V and 7 bases at J, with 11 bases between. In DNA form, the CDR3 reads TGTGCCAGCAGCTCTTCGGTTTGGAATGAGCAGTTCTTC. It encodes CASSSSVWNEQFF.

The chain carries TRBV7-9 and TRBJ2-7, with 7 nucleotides matching TRBD1. Germline loops: CDR1 SEHNR, CDR2 FQNEAQ (reference sequence). With V trimmed by 5 bases and J by 2 bases, 6 bases remained unmatched. This CDR3 has 14 residues. The CDR3 sequence: CASSGDSRPYEQYF. DNA of the CDR3: TGTGCCAGCAGCGGGGACAGTCGACCCTACGAGCAGTACTTC.

The CDR3 nucleotides read TGTGCCAGCAGTACAGGACAGGGGGCGTCTGAGCAGTTCTTC. It specifies CASSTGQGASEQFF. The chain links TRBV27 to TRBJ2-1; 11 nucleotides match TRBD1. The CDR3 is made up of 14 amino acids. Germline loops: CDR1 MNHEY, CDR2 SMNVEV (reference sequence). Trimming removed 5 bases from V and 9 bases from J; junction bases left unmatched: 6.

The chain links TRBV30 to TRBJ1-4, with TRBD1 matching over 12 bases. This CDR3 is 16 amino acids long. Germline V CDR1 and CDR2: GTSNPN, SVGIG (reference sequence). After removal of 4 bases from V and 3 bases from J, the junction contained 6 bases not matched to a gene. The CDR3 sequence is CAWKGQGAQANEKLFF. For the CDR3, the DNA is TGTGCCTGGAAGGGACAGGGGGCCCAAGCTAATGAAAAACTGTTTTTT.

This chain links TRBV10-2 with TRBJ1-5, with 9 bases identical to TRBD1. CDR1 and CDR2 from the germline V gene are WSHSY and SAAADI. V was clipped by 9 bases and J by 0 bases; unmatched bases: 6. CDR3 size: 15 residues. The CDR3 loop reads CASRDRDYSNQPQHF. DNA of the CDR3: TGCGCCAGTAGGGACAGGGATTATAGCAATCAGCCCCAGCATTTT.

This clone was recorded a few times. The rearrangement links TRBV7-9 to TRBJ2-7, with 7 bases matching TRBD1. The CDR3 is made up of 14 amino acids. The V segment lost 5 bases and the J segment 0 bases; nucleotides outside the gene matches: 4. Germline V gene lookup returns CDR1 SEHNR and CDR2 FQNEAQ (reference sequence). CDR3 nucleotide sequence: TGTGCCAGCAGCCCGCGACAGGGCTCCTACGAGCAGTACTTC. This codes for CASSPRQGSYEQYF.

V and J are TRBV7-8 and TRBJ2-2; TRBD2 agrees at 8 bases. The CDR3 runs to 15 residues. Trimming at V came to 4 bases and at J to 4 bases, leaving 5 bases not matched to a gene. Germline loops: CDR1 SGHVS, CDR2 FQNEAQ. CDR3 in DNA: TGTGCCAGCAGCTCCTCTCTAGCGGGCACCGGGGAGCTGTTTTTT. This translates into CASSSSLAGTGELFF.

This clone has a single count. V gene TRBV28 combines with J gene TRBJ2-3; the match to TRBD1 covers 9 bases. CDR1 MDHEN and CDR2 SYDVKM come from the germline V gene. V trimming: 6 bases; J trimming: 0 bases; junction bases outside the gene matches: 4. The CDR3 covers 15 residues. CDR3 amino acids: CASRGQGLSTDTQYF. The CDR3 DNA reads TGTGCCAGCAGGGGACAGGGTTTAAGCACAGATACGCAGTATTTT.

The chain uses TRBV5-1 and TRBJ2-3, with 11 nucleotides matching TRBD2. V trimming: 1 base; J trimming: 5 bases; junction bases outside the gene matches: 6. Looked up from germline, CDR1 is SGHRS and CDR2 is YFSETQ. The CDR3 has 16 residues. The CDR3 sequence is CASSLPTLAGGDTQYF. The CDR3 bases are TGCGCCAGCAGCTTGCCTACCCTAGCGGGGGGAGATACGCAGTATTTT.

In regard to this clone: One end of the junction is discordant with germline, which a read error may explain. This rearrangement joins TRBV10-1 to TRBJ1-3; D is unclear. Germline assignment: CDR1 WNHNN and CDR2 SYGVQD (reference sequence). The CDR3 runs to 10 residues. CDR3 in DNA: TGCGCCAGCAGTGACCAGGTAGTAAATTTT. Its protein is CASSDQVVNF.

The chain carries TRBV7-9 and TRBJ2-3; no firm D call. Germline lookup yields CDR1 SEHNR and CDR2 FQNEAQ (reference sequence). This CDR3 region has 13 residues. V lost 5 bases and J lost 2, with 8 bases in between. The CDR3: CASSAHYTDTQYF. In DNA form, the CDR3 reads TGTGCCAGCAGCGCCCACTACACAGATACGCAGTATTTT.

The chain recombines TRBV19 with TRBJ1-2, with D perhaps matching TRBD1 (5 bases). This CDR3 comprises 13 residues. The ends were cut back, 5 bases at V and 7 bases at J, with 14 bases in the middle. Germline V lookup: CDR1 LNHDA, CDR2 SQIVND (reference sequence). CDR3 residues: CASSEFDRTGYTF. CDR3 nucleotide sequence: TGTGCCAGTAGTGAATTCGACAGAACTGGCTACACCTTC.

This clone has just a few counts. This sequence joins TRBV7-2 and TRBJ1-4; D may be TRBD1 (6 bases). Germline values: CDR1 SGHTA, CDR2 FQGNSA. The length of the CDR3 is 15 residues. Trimming removed 1 base from V and 5 bases from J, with 11 bases in between. CDR3: CASSLGGGRNEKLFF. The DNA for the CDR3 is TGTGCCAGCAGCTTAGGAGGGGGAAGGAATGAAAAACTGTTTTTT.

This chain links TRBV19 with TRBJ2-5, with a tentative D call TRBD1 (6 bases). Trimming shortened V by 6 bases and J by 2 bases, and 13 bases separated the two germline ends. CDR1 is LNHDA, CDR2 SQIVND, per germline (reference sequence). The CDR3 spans 14 residues. The CDR3 region has the DNA TGTGCCAGTAGGGGGGCCGGAGCTCAAGAGACCCAGTACTTC. Amino acids: CASRGAGAQETQYF.

The CDR3 DNA reads TGCGCCAGCAGTGTTAGTCTGCAAGAGACCCAGTACTTC. Protein product: CASSVSLQETQYF. This chain uses TRBV10-1 with TRBJ2-5; no clear D. Between the trimmed V and J ends, which lost 4 bases and 2 bases, there was a span of 8 bases. The CDR3 totals 13 residues. Per germline, CDR1 WNHNN and CDR2 SYGVQD (reference sequence).